The source of this T cell receptor (beta chain) is a study of T cells in Graves' hyperthyroidism and ophthalmopathy. Study conclusions and caveats: Stable hyperthyroidism was told apart from ophthalmopathy by a model built on 13 V-J features.

This clonotype has ten or more counts. The antigen remains unidentified. Deletions cut 2 bases from V and 5 bases from J, with 10 bases between. Germline V gene sequence: CDR1 MDHEN, CDR2 SYDVKM. The CDR3 is 14 residues long. Regions amplified from RNA transcripts were the TCR beta CDR3 regions. The HTBI primer set served for first-round RT-PCR of the TCR CDR3. TCRdb reprocessed the multiplex PCR reads with MiXCR, giving one entry per CDR3 protein. This table has 620,000 or so distinct CDR3 sequences, around 13% appearing once. Each ophthalmopathy patient scored at least 3 on the Clinical Activity Score and at least 4 on NOSPECS grade, with duration under 3 months.

The V and J genes are TRBV28 and TRBJ2-1; no firm D call. The TCR originated in a woman aged 45 to 65 with Graves' ophthalmopathy. Sequenced: blood. The CDR3 loop is CASSLLNTDNEQFF. In nucleotides, the CDR3 is TGTGCCAGCAGTTTACTGAACACAGACAATGAGCAGTTCTTC.